What follows describes a single TCR beta chain. Its antigen remains unidentified. No much larger clonotype is one base removed from it; base qualities were not supplied. Using the deep immunoSEQ assay, TCR CDR3 regions were amplified from genomic DNA by multiplex PCR. Extracted genomic DNA from each cell subset was spread evenly across all wells of several immunoSEQ 96-well plates, with each plate serving as a replicate. For sorted subsets, 150 to 250 ng of genomic DNA, equivalent to 25,000 to 35,000 T cell genomes, went into each replicate PCR. The purified libraries were quantified using a Qubit 3.0 fluorometer, sized with a Bioanalyzer 2100, and then quantified again using the KAPA Library Quantification kit. Every immunoSEQ 96-well plate was sequenced on a separate single-read 150-cycle Illumina NextSeq 550 flow cell. Processing in the source paper ran as follows. Because the immunoSEQ output included only junctional sequences and no quality scores, the filtering could not be the same as the filtering used for full-length reads. Sequences were annotated with PyIR, a Python wrapper for IgBLAST v1.9, and V/J genes and CDR3 were assigned using IMGT germline references. Reads were filtered out if the reads had weak V/J assignments (E-value above 1e-6), no CDR3, stop codons, out-of-frame junctions, or ambiguous translated residues. A V3J clonotype was defined by an identical inferred V gene, J gene, and CDR3 amino acid sequence. Percentage overlap between repertoires was calculated by dividing the number of shared unique clonotypes by the size of the smaller repertoire. RTK rarefaction, the Chao1 estimator, and Recon v2.1 estimates of unobserved clonotypes were used to assess repertoire richness. Generation probabilities for all TCRbeta clonotypes obtained by the gDNA method from a handful of donors were computed using OLGA. The immuneACCESS repertoire file appears here via TCRdb, limited to in-frame rearrangements. These files lack a portion of the clones; in checked studies, under half of the deficit traces to unresolved V genes, and the cause of the others is not known. D and trimming come from the DNA, and the V and J calls and clone size come from that table. In this sample the table shows hundreds of thousands of clones, over 65% of which occur a single time. The ten largest make up 1.5% to 2% of the sample.

This sample is part of a study of shared clonotypes between healthy human individuals (dated by TCRdb to between 2020 and 2021). Regarding the complete study: A couple of women and a few men aged 18 to 49 years were included in the cohort. Per donor, three plates each were used for CD4 naive and CD4 memory, two for CD8 naive, and one for CD8 memory. The study deeply sequenced blood TCR repertoires of several healthy adults to estimate repertoire size and the extent of clonotype sharing between individuals. Different laboratories and diverse techniques were used to prepare libraries and sequence TCR repertoires, to increase sequencing depth and limit assay-specific biases. Leukapheresis yielded between about 0.94 and 10 billion PBMCs per donor. The paper's findings and limits, for the study overall: Pairwise subsampling indicated that sequencing depth was expected to affect the degree of clonotype sharing among donors. Compared with non-shared clonotypes, clonotypes shared by all four sorted-subset donors had higher generation probabilities. The genetic and exposure-history diversity represented was limited by the small number of donors. Larger estimated clonotype richness was generally found for naive subsets than for memory subsets. About 5% of naive CD4, roughly 3.5% of naive CD8, approximately 2% of memory CD4, and less than 0.45% of memory CD8 clonotypes were shared across several donors. Incomplete sequencing was indicated by rarefaction of sorted-subset datasets, despite the large sequencing depth. Sampling was restricted to blood, and TCR repertoires in tissue are likely to differ from TCR repertoires in blood.

The donors were healthy, HIV-negative adults who had no recently reported acute infections or vaccinations. Every donor was a Caucasian adult residing in Nashville, Tennessee, USA. CD4+ T cells were enriched through magnetic negative selection, after which naive cells were positively selected on CD45RA and the remaining negative fraction served as the memory subset. After blood collection by leukapheresis, PBMCs were isolated using Ficoll-Histopaque density gradient centrifugation and then cryopreserved in the vapor phase of liquid nitrogen. Purity and quantity of every magnetically sorted T cell population were checked by analytical flow cytometry. Genomic DNA was isolated from every sorted fraction and measured by UV absorbance on a Nanodrop 2000c. The germline V gene provides CDR1 KGHSH and CDR2 LQKENI. V is cut back by 3 bases and J by 4 bases, with 11 bases in the junction unmatched. Measured from the cysteine to the phenylalanine, the CDR3 is 17 residues long. The only DNA kept is the CDR3, 51 bases in frame from the first base.

The chain is encoded by TRBV18 joined to TRBJ1-1, with 10 middle bases fitting TRBD1. The clonotype was recovered from a woman aged 30 to 39 in good health. Sequenced input: memory CD4+ T cells sorted from blood. The cell subset or site label on this specimen signifies: CD45RA-negative fraction. The DNA sequence is given as TGTGCCAGCTCACCGAGACAGGGGGCAATTTCCAGCACTGAAGCTTTCTTT. Translated, it reads CASSPRQGAISSTEAFF.